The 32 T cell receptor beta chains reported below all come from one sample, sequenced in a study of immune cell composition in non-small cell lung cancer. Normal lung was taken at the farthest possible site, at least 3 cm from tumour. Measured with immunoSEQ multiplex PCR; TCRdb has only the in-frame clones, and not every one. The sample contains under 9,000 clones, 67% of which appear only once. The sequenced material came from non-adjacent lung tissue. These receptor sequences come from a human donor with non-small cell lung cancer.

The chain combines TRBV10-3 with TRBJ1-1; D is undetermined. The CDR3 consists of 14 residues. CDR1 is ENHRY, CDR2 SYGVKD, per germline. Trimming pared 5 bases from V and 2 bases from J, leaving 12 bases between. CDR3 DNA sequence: TGTGCCATCAGTCGGGAACAGTTCAACACTGAAGCTTTCTTT. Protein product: CAISREQFNTEAFF.

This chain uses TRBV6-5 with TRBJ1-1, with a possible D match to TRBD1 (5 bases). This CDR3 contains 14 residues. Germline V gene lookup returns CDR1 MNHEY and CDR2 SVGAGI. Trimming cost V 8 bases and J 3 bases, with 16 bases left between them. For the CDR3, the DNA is TGTGCCAGCGGGTGGGGCCTTGGCGACACTGAAGCTTTCTTT. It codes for CASGWGLGDTEAFF.

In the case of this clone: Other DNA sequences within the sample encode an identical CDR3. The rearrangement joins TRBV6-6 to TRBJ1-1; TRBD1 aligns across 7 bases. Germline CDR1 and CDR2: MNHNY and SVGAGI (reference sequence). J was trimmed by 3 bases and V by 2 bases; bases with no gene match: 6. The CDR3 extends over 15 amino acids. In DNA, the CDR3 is TGTGCCAGCAGTTACCCCGGACAGGAACACACTGAAGCTTTCTTT. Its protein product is CASSYPGQEHTEAFF.

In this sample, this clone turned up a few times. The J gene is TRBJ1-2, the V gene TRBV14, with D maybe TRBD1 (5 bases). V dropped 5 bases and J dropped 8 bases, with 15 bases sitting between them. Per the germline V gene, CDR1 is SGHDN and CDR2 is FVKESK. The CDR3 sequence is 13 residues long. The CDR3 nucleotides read TGTGCCAGCAGCTCTCAACCAGGGAGGGGCTACACCTTC. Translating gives CASSSQPGRGYTF.

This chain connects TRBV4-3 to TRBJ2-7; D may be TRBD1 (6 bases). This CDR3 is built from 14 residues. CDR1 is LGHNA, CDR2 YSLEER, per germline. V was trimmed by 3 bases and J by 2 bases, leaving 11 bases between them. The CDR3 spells CASSHGTSTYEQYF. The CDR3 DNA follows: TGCGCCAGCAGCCACGGGACAAGCACCTACGAGCAGTACTTC.

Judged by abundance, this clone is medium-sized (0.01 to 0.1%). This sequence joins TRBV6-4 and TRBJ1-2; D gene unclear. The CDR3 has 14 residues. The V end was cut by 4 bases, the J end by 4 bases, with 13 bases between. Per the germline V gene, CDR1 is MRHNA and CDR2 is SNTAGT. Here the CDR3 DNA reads TGTGCCAGCAGTGCTGGCAGTCCAGGCTATGGCTACACCTTC. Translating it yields CASSAGSPGYGYTF.

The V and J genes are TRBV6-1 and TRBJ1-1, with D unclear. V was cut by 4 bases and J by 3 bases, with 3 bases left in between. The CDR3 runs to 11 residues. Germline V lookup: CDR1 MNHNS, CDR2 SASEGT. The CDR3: CASSAYTEAFF. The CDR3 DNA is TGTGCCAGCAGTGCCTACACTGAAGCTTTCTTT.

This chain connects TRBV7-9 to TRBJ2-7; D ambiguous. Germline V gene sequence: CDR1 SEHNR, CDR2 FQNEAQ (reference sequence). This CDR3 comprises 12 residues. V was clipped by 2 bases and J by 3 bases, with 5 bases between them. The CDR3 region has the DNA TGTGCCAGCAGCTTAACAGACTACGAGCAGTACTTC. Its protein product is CASSLTDYEQYF.

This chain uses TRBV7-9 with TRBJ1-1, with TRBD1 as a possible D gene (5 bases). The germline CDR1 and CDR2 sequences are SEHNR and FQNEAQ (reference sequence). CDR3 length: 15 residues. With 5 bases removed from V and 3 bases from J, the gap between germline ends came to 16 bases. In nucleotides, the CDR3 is TGTGCCAGCAGCCTTAGAAAGGGACTGCACACTGAAGCTTTCTTT. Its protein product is CASSLRKGLHTEAFF.

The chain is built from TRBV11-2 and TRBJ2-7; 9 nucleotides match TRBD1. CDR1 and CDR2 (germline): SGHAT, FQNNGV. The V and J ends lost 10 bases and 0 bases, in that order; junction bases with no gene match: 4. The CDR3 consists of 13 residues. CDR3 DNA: TGTGCCATTAGGGACAGGGACTCCTACGAGCAGTACTTC. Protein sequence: CAIRDRDSYEQYF.

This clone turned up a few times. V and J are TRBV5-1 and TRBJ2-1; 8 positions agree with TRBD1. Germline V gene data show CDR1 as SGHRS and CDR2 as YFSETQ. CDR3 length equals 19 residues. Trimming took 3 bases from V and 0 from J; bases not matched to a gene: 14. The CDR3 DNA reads TGCGCCAGCAGCTCACTCGGGGACAGGATGCAGAGCTCCTACAATGAGCAGTTCTTC. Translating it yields CASSSLGDRMQSSYNEQFF. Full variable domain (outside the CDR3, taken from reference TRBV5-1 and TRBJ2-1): KAGVTQTPRYLIKTRGQQVTLSCSPISGHRSVSWYQQTPGQGLQFLFEYFSETQRNKGNFPGRFSGRQFSNSRSEMNVSTLELGDSALYLCASSSLGDRMQSSYNEQFFGPGTRLTVL.

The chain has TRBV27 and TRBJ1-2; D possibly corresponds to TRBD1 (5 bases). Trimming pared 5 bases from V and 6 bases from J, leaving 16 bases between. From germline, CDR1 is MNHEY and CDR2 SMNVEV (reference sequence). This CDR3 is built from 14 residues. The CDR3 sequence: CASSPTGGRDGYTF. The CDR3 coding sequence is TGTGCCAGCAGTCCCACTGGGGGGAGGGATGGCTACACCTTC.

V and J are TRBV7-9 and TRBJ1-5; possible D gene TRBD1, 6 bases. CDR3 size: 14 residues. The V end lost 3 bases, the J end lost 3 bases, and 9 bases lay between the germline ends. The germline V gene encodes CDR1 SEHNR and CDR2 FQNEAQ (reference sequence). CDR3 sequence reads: CASSFRTDNQPQHF. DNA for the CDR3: TGTGCCAGCAGCTTCAGGACAGACAATCAGCCCCAGCATTTT.

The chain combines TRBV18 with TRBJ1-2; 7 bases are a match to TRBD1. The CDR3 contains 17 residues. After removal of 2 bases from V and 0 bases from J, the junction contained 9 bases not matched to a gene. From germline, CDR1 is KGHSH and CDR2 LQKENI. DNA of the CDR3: TGTGCCAGCTCACCATTCACAGGGGAGATAGCTAACTATGGCTACACCTTC. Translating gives CASSPFTGEIANYGYTF.

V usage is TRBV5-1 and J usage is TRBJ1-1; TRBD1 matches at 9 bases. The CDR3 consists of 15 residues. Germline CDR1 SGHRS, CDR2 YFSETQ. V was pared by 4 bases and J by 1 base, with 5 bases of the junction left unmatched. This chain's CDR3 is CASSLTGGGNTEAFF. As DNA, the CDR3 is TGCGCCAGCAGCCTGACAGGGGGGGGGAACACTGAAGCTTTCTTT.

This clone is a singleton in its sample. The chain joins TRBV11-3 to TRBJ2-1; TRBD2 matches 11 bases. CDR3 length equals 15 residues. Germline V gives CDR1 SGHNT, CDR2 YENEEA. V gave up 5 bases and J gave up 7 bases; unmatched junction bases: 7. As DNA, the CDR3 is TGTGCCAGCAGCATTAGCGGGGGGGCGTGGAATGAGCAGTTCTTC. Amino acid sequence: CASSISGGAWNEQFF.

DNA of the CDR3: TGTGCCAGCAGTAGGACTAGCGGGGGCCGGCATGAGCAGTTCTTC. Its protein product is CASSRTSGGRHEQFF. This chain links TRBV6-5 with TRBJ2-1; 13 bases map to TRBD2. Germline CDR1 reads MNHEY; CDR2 reads SVGAGI. CDR3 length: 15 amino acids. With 5 bases clipped from V and 8 bases from J, the junction kept 6 bases outside the gene matches.

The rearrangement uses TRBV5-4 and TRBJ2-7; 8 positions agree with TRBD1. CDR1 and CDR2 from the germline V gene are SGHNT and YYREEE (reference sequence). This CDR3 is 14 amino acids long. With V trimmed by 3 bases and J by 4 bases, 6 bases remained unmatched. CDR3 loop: CASSSLTGEYEQYF. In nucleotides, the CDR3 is TGTGCCAGCAGCTCCTTGACAGGGGAGTACGAGCAGTACTTC.

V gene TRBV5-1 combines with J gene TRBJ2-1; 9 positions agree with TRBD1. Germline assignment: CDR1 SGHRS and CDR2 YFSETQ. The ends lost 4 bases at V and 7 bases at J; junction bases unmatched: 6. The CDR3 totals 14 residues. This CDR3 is CASSRGQGLNEQFF. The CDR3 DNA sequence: TGCGCCAGCAGCAGAGGACAGGGGTTGAATGAGCAGTTCTTC.

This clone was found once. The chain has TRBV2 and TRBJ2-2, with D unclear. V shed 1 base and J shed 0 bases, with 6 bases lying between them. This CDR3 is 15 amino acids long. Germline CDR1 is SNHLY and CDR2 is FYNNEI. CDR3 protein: CASSEDVANTGELFF. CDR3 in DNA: TGTGCCAGCAGTGAAGACGTAGCGAACACCGGGGAGCTGTTTTTT.

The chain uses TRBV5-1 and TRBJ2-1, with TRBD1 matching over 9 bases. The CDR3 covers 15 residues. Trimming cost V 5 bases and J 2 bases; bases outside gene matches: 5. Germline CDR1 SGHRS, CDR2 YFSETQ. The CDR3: CASSSGTGTYNEQFF. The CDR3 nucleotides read TGCGCCAGCAGTTCCGGGACAGGGACCTACAATGAGCAGTTCTTC.

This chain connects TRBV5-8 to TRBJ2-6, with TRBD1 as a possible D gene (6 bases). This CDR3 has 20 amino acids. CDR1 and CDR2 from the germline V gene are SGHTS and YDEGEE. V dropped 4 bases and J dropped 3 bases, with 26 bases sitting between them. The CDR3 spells CASSPRRGGTGTGGANVLTF. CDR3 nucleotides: TGTGCCAGCAGCCCCCGACGAGGCGGCACAGGGACGGGTGGGGCCAACGTCCTGACTTTC.

The DNA of the CDR3 is TGCAGCGTTGAAATACCGGTTAGCTCCTACAATGAGCAGTTCTTC. Its translation is CSVEIPVSSYNEQFF. The genes are TRBV29-1 and TRBJ2-1; no clear D. CDR3 length equals 15 residues. Germline CDR1 is SQVTM and CDR2 is ANQGSEA. V was clipped by 2 bases and J by 0 bases, with 11 bases between them.

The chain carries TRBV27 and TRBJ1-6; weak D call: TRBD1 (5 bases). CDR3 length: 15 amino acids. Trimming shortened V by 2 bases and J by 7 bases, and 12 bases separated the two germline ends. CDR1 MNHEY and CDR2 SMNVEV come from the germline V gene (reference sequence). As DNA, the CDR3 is TGTGCCAGCAGTTTAAGGGGTCTAGAAAATTCACCCCTCCACTTT. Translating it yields CASSLRGLENSPLHF.

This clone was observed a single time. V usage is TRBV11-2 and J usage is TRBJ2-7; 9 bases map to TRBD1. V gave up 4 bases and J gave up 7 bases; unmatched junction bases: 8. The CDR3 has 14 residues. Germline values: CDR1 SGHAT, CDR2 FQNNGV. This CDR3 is CASSSGTGLGEQYF. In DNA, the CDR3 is TGTGCCAGCAGCTCCGGGACAGGGTTAGGAGAGCAGTACTTC. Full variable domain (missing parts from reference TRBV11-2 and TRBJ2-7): EAGVAQSPRYKIIEKRQSVAFWCNPISGHATLYWYQQILGQGPKLLIQFQNNGVVDDSQLPKDRFSAERLKGVDSTLKIQPAKLEDSAVYLCASSSGTGLGEQYFGPGTRLTVT.

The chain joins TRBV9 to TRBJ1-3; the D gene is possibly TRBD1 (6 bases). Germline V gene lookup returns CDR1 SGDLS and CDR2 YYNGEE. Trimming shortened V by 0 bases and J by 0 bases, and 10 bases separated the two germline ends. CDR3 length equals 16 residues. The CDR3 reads CASSVASGVSGNTIYF. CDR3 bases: TGTGCCAGCAGCGTAGCCTCAGGGGTCTCTGGAAACACCATATATTTT.

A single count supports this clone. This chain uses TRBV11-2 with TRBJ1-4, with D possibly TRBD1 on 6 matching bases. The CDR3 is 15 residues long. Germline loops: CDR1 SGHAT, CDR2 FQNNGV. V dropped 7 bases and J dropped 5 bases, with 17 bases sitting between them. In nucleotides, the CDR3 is TGTGCCAGCAACAAGGCGGGGGGGACAAATGAAAAACTGTTTTTT. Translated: CASNKAGGTNEKLFF.

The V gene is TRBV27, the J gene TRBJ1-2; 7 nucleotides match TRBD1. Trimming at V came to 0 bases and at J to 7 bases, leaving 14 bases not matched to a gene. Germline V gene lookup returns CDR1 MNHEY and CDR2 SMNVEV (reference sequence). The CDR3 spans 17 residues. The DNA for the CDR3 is TGTGCCAGCAGTTTATCAAGGACAGGTACGGGGGTCCTTGGCTACACCTTC. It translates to CASSLSRTGTGVLGYTF.

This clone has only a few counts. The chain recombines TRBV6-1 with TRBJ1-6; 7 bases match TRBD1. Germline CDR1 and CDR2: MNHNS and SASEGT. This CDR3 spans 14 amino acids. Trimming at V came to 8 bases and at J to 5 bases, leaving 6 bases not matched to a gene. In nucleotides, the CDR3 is TGTGCCAGCGAACAGGGGTTCAATAATTCACCCCTCCACTTT. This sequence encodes CASEQGFNNSPLHF.

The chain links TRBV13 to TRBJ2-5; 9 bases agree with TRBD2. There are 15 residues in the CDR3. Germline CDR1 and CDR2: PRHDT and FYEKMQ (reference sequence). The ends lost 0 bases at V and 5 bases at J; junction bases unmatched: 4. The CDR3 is CASSLGRGGRETQYF. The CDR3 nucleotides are TGTGCCAGCAGCTTAGGGCGGGGGGGCCGGGAGACCCAGTACTTC.

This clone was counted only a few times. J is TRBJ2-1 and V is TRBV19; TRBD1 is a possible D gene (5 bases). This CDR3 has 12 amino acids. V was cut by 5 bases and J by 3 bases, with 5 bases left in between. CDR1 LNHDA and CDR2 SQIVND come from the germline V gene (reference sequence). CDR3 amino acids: CASSDSYNEQFF. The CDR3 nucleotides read TGTGCCAGTAGTGACAGCTACAATGAGCAGTTCTTC.

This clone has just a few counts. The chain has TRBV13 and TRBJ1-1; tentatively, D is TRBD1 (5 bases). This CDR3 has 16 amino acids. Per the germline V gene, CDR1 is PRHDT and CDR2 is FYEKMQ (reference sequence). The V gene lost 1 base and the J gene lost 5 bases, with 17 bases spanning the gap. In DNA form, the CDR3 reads TGTGCCAGCAGCTTAGATCCCGGGGGGGTAGGGACTGAAGCTTTCTTT. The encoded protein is CASSLDPGGVGTEAFF.